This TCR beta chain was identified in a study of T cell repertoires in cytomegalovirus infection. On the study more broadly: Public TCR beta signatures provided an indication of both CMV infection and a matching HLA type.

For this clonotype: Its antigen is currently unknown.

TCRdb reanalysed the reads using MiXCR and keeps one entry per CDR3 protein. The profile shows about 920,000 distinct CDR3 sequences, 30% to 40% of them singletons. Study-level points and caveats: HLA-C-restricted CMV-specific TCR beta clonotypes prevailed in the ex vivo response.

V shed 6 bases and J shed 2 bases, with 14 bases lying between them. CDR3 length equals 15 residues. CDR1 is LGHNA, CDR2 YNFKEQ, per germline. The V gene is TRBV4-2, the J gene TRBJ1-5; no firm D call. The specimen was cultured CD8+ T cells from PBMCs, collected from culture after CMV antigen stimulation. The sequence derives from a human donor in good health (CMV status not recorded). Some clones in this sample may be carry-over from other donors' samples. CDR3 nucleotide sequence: TGTGCCAGCAGTTCGGCCCAGTGGGGCAATCAGCCCCAGCATTTT. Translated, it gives CASSSAQWGNQPQHF.